These 25 T cell receptor beta chains originate from one sample sequenced in a study of memory CD4+ T cells and cytomegalovirus serostatus. The sort gate was single viable CD3+CD4+CD8-CD45RO+ cells for memory CD4+ T cells. TCRdb's table, derived via immunoSEQ multiplex PCR, lists solely in-frame clones and lacks some. This table holds about 60,000 clones, more than 70% found once. The sequenced sample was memory CD4+ T cells from blood. The origin of the receptors is an adult in good health and CMV-seronegative.

A single count supports this clone. The J gene is TRBJ2-7, the V gene TRBV27; 13 bases align to TRBD2. CDR3 length: 16 amino acids. Germline V lookup: CDR1 MNHEY, CDR2 SMNVEV (reference sequence). The V segment lost 10 bases and the J segment 7 bases; nucleotides outside the gene matches: 16. CDR3 DNA sequence: TGTGCCATCCCAGGGGTGTGGACTAGCGGGAGATGTGAGCAGTACTTC. This sequence encodes CAIPGVWTSGRCEQYF.

J is TRBJ2-2 and V is TRBV5-1, with unresolved D. The CDR3 consists of 14 residues. With 4 bases removed from V and 5 bases from J, the gap between germline ends came to 12 bases. The germline CDR1 and CDR2 sequences are SGHRS and YFSETQ. CDR3 loop: CASSRLAQTGELFF. CDR3 nucleotides: TGCGCCAGCAGCCGTTTGGCCCAGACCGGGGAGCTGTTTTTT.

This clone was seen once. This chain links TRBV28 with TRBJ1-5; weak D call: TRBD1 (6 bases). This CDR3 comprises 14 residues. Trimming removed 6 bases at V and 4 bases at J, with 13 bases between. Germline values: CDR1 MDHEN, CDR2 SYDVKM. CDR3 sequence: CASRKTGNNQPQHF. The CDR3 region has the DNA TGTGCCAGCAGAAAGACAGGAAATAATCAGCCCCAGCATTTT.

This clone showed up just once. CDR3 residues: CSASAGSSSYNEQFF. DNA for the CDR3: TGCAGCGCCAGTGCCGGGTCGAGCTCCTACAATGAGCAGTTCTTC. J is TRBJ2-1 and V is TRBV29-1; D is uncertain. CDR1 SQVTM and CDR2 ANQGSEA come from the germline V gene. The CDR3 extends over 15 amino acids. V gave up 7 bases and J gave up 0 bases, with 16 bases separating them.

Here the CDR3 DNA reads TGTGCCAGCTCACCACCCTACGACAGGAACGAGCAGTTCTTC. Residues: CASSPPYDRNEQFF. This chain links TRBV18 with TRBJ2-1; perhaps TRBD1 as D (6 bases). CDR3 size: 14 residues. Trimming pared 0 bases from V and 10 bases from J, leaving 13 bases between. CDR1 KGHSH and CDR2 LQKENI come from the germline V gene.

The table lists this clone with a few counts. The V and J genes are TRBV11-1 and TRBJ1-1, with TRBD1 identical over 7 bases. Germline trimming cut 6 bases from V and 0 bases from J; bases unmatched to any gene: 7. The CDR3 is 15 amino acids. CDR1 SGHAT and CDR2 FQDESV come from the germline V gene (reference sequence). CDR3 nucleotide sequence: TGTGCCAGCAGTCCCACAGGGGAGATGAACACTGAAGCTTTCTTT. Its protein product is CASSPTGEMNTEAFF.

The chain employs TRBV19 and TRBJ1-5; perhaps TRBD1 as D (6 bases). The CDR3 sequence is 14 residues long. Trimming removed 8 bases at V and 5 bases at J, with 16 bases between. Germline V CDR1 and CDR2: LNHDA, SQIVND (reference sequence). Written as DNA, the CDR3 is TGTGCCAGTGAACGGGACATTGGATATCAGCCCCAGCATTTT. This encodes CASERDIGYQPQHF.

The J gene is TRBJ2-1, the V gene TRBV7-2; no firm D call. The germline V gene encodes CDR1 SGHTA and CDR2 FQGNSA. V was pared by 4 bases and J by 0 bases, with 7 bases between. The CDR3 totals 14 residues. This CDR3 is CASSSLASYNEQFF. The DNA of the CDR3 is TGTGCCAGCAGCTCCCTGGCCTCCTACAATGAGCAGTTCTTC.

The chain couples TRBV6-1 to TRBJ2-1; D possibly corresponds to TRBD2 (6 bases). Germline V CDR1 and CDR2: MNHNS, SASEGT. The CDR3 consists of 14 residues. Trimming shortened V by 5 bases and J by 7 bases, and 15 bases separated the two germline ends. The CDR3 protein is CASSTQPRENEQFF. The DNA for the CDR3 is TGTGCCAGCAGTACACAACCTCGGGAGAATGAGCAGTTCTTC.

This clone was detected once. This chain connects TRBV6-1 to TRBJ2-7, with TRBD2 as a possible D gene (5 bases). There are 15 residues in the CDR3. Germline-derived CDR1 and CDR2 are MNHNS and SASEGT. V lost 7 bases and J 0 bases, leaving 16 bases between the germline ends. The CDR3 DNA reads TGTGCCAGCACGGGCGGACTCCATAGCTCCTACGAGCAGTACTTC. It codes for CASTGGLHSSYEQYF.

The V call is TRBV14, the J call TRBJ2-3; weak D call: TRBD2 (6 bases). CDR3 length: 15 amino acids. With 4 bases removed from V and 2 bases from J, the gap between germline ends came to 13 bases. Germline-derived CDR1 and CDR2 are SGHDN and FVKESK. The CDR3 DNA is TGTGCCAGCAGCCGCGGCGGAGGGACCACAGATACGCAGTATTTT. This sequence encodes CASSRGGGTTDTQYF.

J is TRBJ2-4 and V is TRBV18; possibly TRBD1 for D (6 bases). The V end lost 0 bases, the J end lost 7 bases, and 16 bases lay between the germline ends. This CDR3 region has 16 residues. The germline V gene encodes CDR1 KGHSH and CDR2 LQKENI. The CDR3 loop is CASSPPVARGSNIQYF. CDR3 sequence (DNA): TGTGCCAGCTCACCACCGGTGGCCAGGGGCAGCAACATTCAGTACTTC.

The rearrangement joins TRBV19 to TRBJ1-1; 10 nucleotides align to TRBD1. With 5 bases clipped from V and 6 bases from J, the junction kept 9 bases outside the gene matches. Germline assignment: CDR1 LNHDA and CDR2 SQIVND (reference sequence). The CDR3 is 15 amino acids. CDR3 region: CASSPRTGGRAEAFF. CDR3 sequence (DNA): TGTGCCAGTAGTCCTCGGACAGGGGGAAGGGCTGAAGCTTTCTTT.

CDR3 DNA: TGCGCCAGCAGCTCCCCTCAGGGGGCCACAGATACGCAGTATTTT. As protein: CASSSPQGATDTQYF. The rearrangement uses TRBV5-1 and TRBJ2-3; 8 bases match TRBD1. V lost 3 bases, J lost 2 bases, and 5 bases stayed unmatched. The germline V gene encodes CDR1 SGHRS and CDR2 YFSETQ. CDR3 size: 15 residues.

This chain uses TRBV28 with TRBJ2-5; 7 positions match TRBD1. This CDR3 spans 12 amino acids. Per germline, CDR1 MDHEN and CDR2 SYDVKM. V shed 2 bases and J 10 bases; nucleotides not matched to a gene: 4. The CDR3 loop reads CASSLENRGQYF. The CDR3 DNA follows: TGTGCCAGCAGTTTAGAGAACAGGGGCCAGTACTTC.

This sequence joins TRBV4-1 and TRBJ2-5, with 13 bases fitting TRBD2. V shed 5 bases and J 5 bases; nucleotides not matched to a gene: 2. CDR1 MGHRA and CDR2 YSYEKL come from the germline V gene. The CDR3 sequence is 14 residues long. Here the CDR3 DNA reads TGCGCCAGCAGCAAGACTAGCGGGAGGGAGACCCAGTACTTC. It encodes CASSKTSGRETQYF.

The J gene is TRBJ2-1, the V gene TRBV11-2, with 7 bases lining up with TRBD1. Trimming took 5 bases from V and 8 from J; bases not matched to a gene: 9. Germline V gene data show CDR1 as SGHAT and CDR2 as FQNNGV. The CDR3 consists of 14 residues. The CDR3 sequence: CASSPTTGYDEQFF. DNA of the CDR3: TGTGCCAGCAGCCCCACGACAGGGTACGATGAGCAGTTCTTC. Together with reference TRBV11-2 and TRBJ2-1, the CDR3 gives the full variable domain: EAGVAQSPRYKIIEKRQSVAFWCNPISGHATLYWYQQILGQGPKLLIQFQNNGVVDDSQLPKDRFSAERLKGVDSTLKIQPAKLEDSAVYLCASSPTTGYDEQFFGPGTRLTVL.

The genes are TRBV7-9 and TRBJ1-5; D is uncertain. Germline CDR1 reads SEHNR; CDR2 reads FQNEAQ (reference sequence). This CDR3 region has 14 residues. V was pared by 4 bases and J by 1 base, with 8 bases between. The CDR3 sequence is CASSSERSNQPQHF. Here the CDR3 DNA reads TGTGCCAGCAGCTCGGAGAGGAGCAATCAGCCCCAGCATTTT.

The V gene is TRBV7-9, the J gene TRBJ1-2, with TRBD1 identical over 7 bases. CDR3 length equals 15 residues. From germline, CDR1 is SEHNR and CDR2 FQNEAQ (reference sequence). The junction had 7 bases not matched to a gene; V was cut back by 5 bases and J by 1 base. The CDR3 loop is CASSLTGAVNYGYTF. The CDR3, as DNA: TGTGCCAGCAGCCTCACAGGGGCCGTTAACTATGGCTACACCTTC.

This clone was seen a handful of times. V usage is TRBV9 and J usage is TRBJ1-1; TRBD1 matches at 9 bases. The J segment lost 4 bases and the V segment lost 4 bases, leaving 5 bases of the junction unmatched. Per germline, CDR1 SGDLS and CDR2 YYNGEE. This CDR3 comprises 14 residues. The CDR3 coding sequence is TGTGCCAGCAGCCTCGGACAGGGGAGCACTGAAGCTTTCTTT. This encodes CASSLGQGSTEAFF.

The chain uses TRBV7-2 and TRBJ2-1; TRBD2 is a possible D gene (7 bases). Trimming shortened V by 1 base and J by 6 bases, and 16 bases separated the two germline ends. Germline lookup yields CDR1 SGHTA and CDR2 FQGNSA. The CDR3 sequence is 16 residues long. This CDR3 is CASSLVFGLGGNEQFF. CDR3 nucleotide sequence: TGTGCCAGCAGCTTAGTGTTCGGACTAGGGGGCAATGAGCAGTTCTTC. Combining the CDR3 with reference TRBV7-2 and TRBJ2-1 gives the whole variable domain GAGVSQSPSNKVTEKGKDVELRCDPISGHTALYWYRQSLGQGLEFLIYFQGNSAPDKSGLPSDRFSAERTGGSVSTLTIQRTQQEDSAVYLCASSLVFGLGGNEQFFGPGTRLTVL.

V is TRBV28 and J is TRBJ1-5, with 10 bases fitting TRBD1. The CDR3 sequence is 15 residues long. The germline gives CDR1 MDHEN, CDR2 SYDVKM. V shed 5 bases and J 5 bases; nucleotides not matched to a gene: 6. Written as DNA, the CDR3 is TGTGCCAGCAGTAGCCCGGGACAGGGGTATCAGCCCCAGCATTTT. This translates into CASSSPGQGYQPQHF.

The chain recombines TRBV28 with TRBJ1-1; D unclear. This CDR3 contains 12 residues. Germline-derived CDR1 and CDR2 are MDHEN and SYDVKM. Trimming took 3 bases from V and 8 from J, leaving 10 bases between them. The DNA for the CDR3 is TGTGCCAGCAGTTTTAAAAGAGTCGAAGCTTTCTTT. Protein: CASSFKRVEAFF.

This sequence joins TRBV2 and TRBJ2-7; 7 nucleotides agree with TRBD2. The V and J ends lost 7 bases and 4 bases, in that order; junction bases with no gene match: 7. The germline CDR1 and CDR2 sequences are SNHLY and FYNNEI. CDR3 length equals 13 residues. The CDR3 DNA sequence: TGTGCCAGCACCGAAGGGAGGGATTACGAGCAGTACTTC. The encoded protein is CASTEGRDYEQYF.

This clone was counted a single time. The chain uses TRBV28 and TRBJ2-4; D tentatively reads TRBD1 or TRBD2 (6 bases each). V was trimmed by 2 bases and J by 5 bases, leaving 10 bases between them. Germline CDR1 MDHEN, CDR2 SYDVKM. CDR3 length: 14 residues. The CDR3 DNA sequence: TGTGCCAGCAGTTTAGGGGGGCATGAAAACATTCAGTACTTC. Its translation is CASSLGGHENIQYF. The full variable domain, its missing parts supplied by reference TRBV28 and TRBJ2-4, is DVKVTQSSRYLVKRTGEKVFLECVQDMDHENMFWYRQDPGLGLRLIYFSYDVKMKEKGDIPEGYSVSREKKERFSLILESASTNQTSMYLCASSLGGHENIQYFGAGTRLSVL.